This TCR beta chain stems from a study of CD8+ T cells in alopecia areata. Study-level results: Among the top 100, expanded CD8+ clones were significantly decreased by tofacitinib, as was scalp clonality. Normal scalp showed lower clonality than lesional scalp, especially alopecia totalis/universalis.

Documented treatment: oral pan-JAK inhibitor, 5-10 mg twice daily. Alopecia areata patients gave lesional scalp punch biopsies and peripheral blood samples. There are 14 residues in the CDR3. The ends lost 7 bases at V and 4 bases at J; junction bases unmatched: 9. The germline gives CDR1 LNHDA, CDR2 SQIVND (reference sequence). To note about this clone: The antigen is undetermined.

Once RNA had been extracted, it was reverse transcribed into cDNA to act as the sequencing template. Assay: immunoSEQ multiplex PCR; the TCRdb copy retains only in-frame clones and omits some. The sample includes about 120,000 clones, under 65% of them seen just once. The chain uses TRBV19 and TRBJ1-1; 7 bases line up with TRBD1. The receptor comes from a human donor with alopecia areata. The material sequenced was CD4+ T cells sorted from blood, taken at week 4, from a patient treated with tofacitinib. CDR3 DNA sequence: TGTGCCAGTACCAACAGGGGCGCGGGCACTGAAGCTTTCTTT. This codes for CASTNRGAGTEAFF.